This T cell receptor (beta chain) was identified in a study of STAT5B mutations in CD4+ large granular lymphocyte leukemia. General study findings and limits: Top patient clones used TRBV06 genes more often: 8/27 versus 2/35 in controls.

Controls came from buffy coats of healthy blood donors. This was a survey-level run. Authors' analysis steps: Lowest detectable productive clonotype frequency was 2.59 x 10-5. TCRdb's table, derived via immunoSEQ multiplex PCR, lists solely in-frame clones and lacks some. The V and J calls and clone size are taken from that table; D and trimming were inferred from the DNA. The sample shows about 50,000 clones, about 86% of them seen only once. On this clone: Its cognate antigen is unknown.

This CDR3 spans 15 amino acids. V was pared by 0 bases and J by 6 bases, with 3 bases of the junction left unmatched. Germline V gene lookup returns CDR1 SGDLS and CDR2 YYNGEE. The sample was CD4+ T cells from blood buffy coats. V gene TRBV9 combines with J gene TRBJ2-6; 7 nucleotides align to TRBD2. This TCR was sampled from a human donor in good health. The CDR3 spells CASSVAAGEANVLTF. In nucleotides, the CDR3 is TGTGCCAGCAGCGTAGCGGCGGGGGAGGCCAACGTCCTGACTTTC. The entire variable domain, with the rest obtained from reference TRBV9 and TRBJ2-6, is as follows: DSGVTQTPKHLITATGQRVTLRCSPRSGDLSVYWYQQSLDQGLQFLIQYYNGEERAKGNILERFSAQQFPDLHSELNLSSLELGDSALYFCASSVAAGEANVLTFGAGSRLTVL.